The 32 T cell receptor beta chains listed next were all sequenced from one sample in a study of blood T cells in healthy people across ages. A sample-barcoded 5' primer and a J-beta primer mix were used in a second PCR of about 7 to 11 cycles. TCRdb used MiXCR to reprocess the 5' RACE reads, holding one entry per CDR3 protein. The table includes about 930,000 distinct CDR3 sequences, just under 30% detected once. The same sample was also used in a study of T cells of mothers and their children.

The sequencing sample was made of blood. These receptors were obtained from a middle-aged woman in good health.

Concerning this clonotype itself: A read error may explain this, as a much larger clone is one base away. The chain's CDR3 is CAGSLGTGGESSYEQYF. The CDR3 nucleotides read TGCGCCGGCAGCTTGGGGACAGGGGGCGAAAGTTCCTACGAGCAGTACTTC. This chain joins TRBV5-1 and TRBJ2-7; TRBD1 matches at 12 bases. This CDR3 comprises 17 residues. CDR1 and CDR2 from the germline V gene are SGHRS and YFSETQ.

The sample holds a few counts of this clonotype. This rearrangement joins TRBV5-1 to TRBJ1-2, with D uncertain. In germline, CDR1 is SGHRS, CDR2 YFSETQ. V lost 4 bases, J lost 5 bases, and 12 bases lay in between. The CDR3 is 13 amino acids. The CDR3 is CASSLDTYYGYTF. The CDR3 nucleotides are TGCGCCAGCAGCCTTGACACCTATTATGGCTACACCTTC.

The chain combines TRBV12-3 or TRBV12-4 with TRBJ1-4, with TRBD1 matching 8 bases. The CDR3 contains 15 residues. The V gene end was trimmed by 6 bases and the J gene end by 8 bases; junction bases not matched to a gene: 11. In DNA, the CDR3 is TGTGCCAGCAGGTGGGGTCAGGGGGCGCAAGAAAAACTGTTTTTT. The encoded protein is CASRWGQGAQEKLFF.

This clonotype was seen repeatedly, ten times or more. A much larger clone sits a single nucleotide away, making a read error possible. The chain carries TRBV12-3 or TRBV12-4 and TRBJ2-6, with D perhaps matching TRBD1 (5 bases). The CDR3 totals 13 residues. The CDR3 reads CASRVVGANVRTF. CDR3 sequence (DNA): TGTGCCAGCAGGGTAGTTGGGGCCAACGTCCGGACTTTC.

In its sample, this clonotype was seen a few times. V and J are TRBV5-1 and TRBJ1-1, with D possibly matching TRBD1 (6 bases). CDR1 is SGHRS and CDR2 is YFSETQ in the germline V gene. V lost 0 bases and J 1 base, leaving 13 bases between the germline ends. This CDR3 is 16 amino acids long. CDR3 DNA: TGCGCCAGCAGCTTGGCCCCCACAGGGACGAACACTGAAGCTTTCTTT. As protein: CASSLAPTGTNTEAFF.

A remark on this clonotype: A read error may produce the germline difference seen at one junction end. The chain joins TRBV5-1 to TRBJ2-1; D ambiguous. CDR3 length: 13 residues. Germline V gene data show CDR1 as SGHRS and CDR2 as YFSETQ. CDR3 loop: CASMKQSPNGQFF. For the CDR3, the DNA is TGCGCCAGCATGAAGCAGTCCCCGAATGGGCAGTTCTTC.

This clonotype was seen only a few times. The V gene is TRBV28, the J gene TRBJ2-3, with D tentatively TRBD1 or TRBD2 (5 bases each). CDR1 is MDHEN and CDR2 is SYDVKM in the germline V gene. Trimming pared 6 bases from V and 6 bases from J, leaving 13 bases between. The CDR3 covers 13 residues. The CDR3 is CASSLGPQDTQYF. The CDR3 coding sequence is TGTGCCAGCAGCTTGGGACCGCAGGATACGCAGTATTTT.

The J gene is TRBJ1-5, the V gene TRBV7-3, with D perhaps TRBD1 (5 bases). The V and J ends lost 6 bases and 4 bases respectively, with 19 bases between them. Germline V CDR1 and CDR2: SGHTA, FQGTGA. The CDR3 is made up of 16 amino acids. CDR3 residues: CASSYKFGGGNQPQHF. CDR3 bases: TGTGCCAGCAGTTACAAATTCGGGGGAGGAAATCAGCCCCAGCATTTT. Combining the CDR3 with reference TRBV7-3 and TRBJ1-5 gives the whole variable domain GAGVSQTPSNKVTEKGKYVELRCDPISGHTALYWYRQSLGQGPEFLIYFQGTGAADDSGLPNDRFFAVRPEGSVSTLKIQRTERGDSAVYLCASSYKFGGGNQPQHFGDGTRLSIL.

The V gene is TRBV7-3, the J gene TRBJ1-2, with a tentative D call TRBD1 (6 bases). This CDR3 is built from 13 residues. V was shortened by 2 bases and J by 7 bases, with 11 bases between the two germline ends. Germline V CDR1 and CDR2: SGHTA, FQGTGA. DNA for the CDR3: TGTGCCAGCAGCTTACCCGGACAGACTGGCTACACCTTC. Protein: CASSLPGQTGYTF.

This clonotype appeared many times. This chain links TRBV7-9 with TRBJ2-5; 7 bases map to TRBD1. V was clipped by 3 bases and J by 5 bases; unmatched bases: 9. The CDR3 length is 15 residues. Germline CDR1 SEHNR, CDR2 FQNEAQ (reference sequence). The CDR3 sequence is CASSFPSRGTETQYF. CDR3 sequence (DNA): TGTGCCAGCAGCTTTCCCAGCAGGGGGACCGAGACCCAGTACTTC.

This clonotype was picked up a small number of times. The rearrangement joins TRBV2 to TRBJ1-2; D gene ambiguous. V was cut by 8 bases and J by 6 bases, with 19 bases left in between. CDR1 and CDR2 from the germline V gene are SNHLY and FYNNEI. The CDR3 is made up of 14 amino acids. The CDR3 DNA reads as TGTGCCAGCGGGAGGACGACCTCCACCCATGGCTACACCTTC. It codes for CASGRTTSTHGYTF.

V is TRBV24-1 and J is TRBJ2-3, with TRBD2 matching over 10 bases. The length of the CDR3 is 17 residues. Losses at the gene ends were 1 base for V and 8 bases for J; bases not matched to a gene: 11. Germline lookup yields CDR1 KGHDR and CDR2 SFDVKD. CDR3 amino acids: CATSDFISGGAEGTQYF. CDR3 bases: TGTGCCACCAGTGATTTTATCAGCGGGGGGGCCGAGGGTACGCAGTATTTT.

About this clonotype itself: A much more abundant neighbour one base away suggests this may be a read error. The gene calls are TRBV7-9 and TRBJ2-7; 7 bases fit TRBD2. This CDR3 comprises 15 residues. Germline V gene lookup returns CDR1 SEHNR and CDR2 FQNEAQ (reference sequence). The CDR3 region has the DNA TGTGCCAGCAGCTTAGTCCAGGGCGGAGCGCGGGAGCGGTACTTC. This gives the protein CASSLVQGGARERYF. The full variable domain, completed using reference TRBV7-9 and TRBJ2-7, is DTGVSQNPRHKITKRGQNVTFRCDPISEHNRLYWYRQTLGQGPEFLTYFQNEAQLEKSRLLSDRFSAERPKGSFSTLEIQRTEQGDSAMYLCASSLVQGGARERYFGPGTRLTVT.

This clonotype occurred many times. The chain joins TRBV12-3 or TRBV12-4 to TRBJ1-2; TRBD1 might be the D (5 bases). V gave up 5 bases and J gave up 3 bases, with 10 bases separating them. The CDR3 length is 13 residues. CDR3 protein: CASSIRGHYGYTF. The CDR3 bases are TGTGCCAGCAGTATAAGGGGACACTATGGCTACACCTTC.

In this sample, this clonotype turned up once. CDR3 protein: CASSQLGGREGETQYF. The CDR3 coding sequence is TGTGCCAGCAGCCAACTTGGCGGGAGGGAAGGAGAGACCCAGTACTTC. This chain connects TRBV4-2 to TRBJ2-7; TRBD2 agrees at 9 bases. TRBJ2-5 matches the DNA end more closely, so the J call is doubtful. Germline lookup yields CDR1 LGHNA and CDR2 YNFKEQ. CDR3 length: 16 residues.

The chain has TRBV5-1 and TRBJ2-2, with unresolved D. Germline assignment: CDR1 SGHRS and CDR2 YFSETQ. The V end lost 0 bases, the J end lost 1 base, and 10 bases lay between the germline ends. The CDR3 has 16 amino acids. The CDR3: CASSLAGDMNTGELFF. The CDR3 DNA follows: TGCGCCAGCAGCTTGGCTGGTGACATGAACACCGGGGAGCTGTTTTTT. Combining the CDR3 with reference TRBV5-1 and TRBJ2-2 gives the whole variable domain KAGVTQTPRYLIKTRGQQVTLSCSPISGHRSVSWYQQTPGQGLQFLFEYFSETQRNKGNFPGRFSGRQFSNSRSEMNVSTLELGDSALYLCASSLAGDMNTGELFFGEGSRLTVL.

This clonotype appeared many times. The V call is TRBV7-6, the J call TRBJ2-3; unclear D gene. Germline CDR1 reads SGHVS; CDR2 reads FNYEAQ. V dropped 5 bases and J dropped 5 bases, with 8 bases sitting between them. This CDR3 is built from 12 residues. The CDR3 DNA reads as TGTGCCAGCAGCCATACCCAAGATACGCAGTATTTT. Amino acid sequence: CASSHTQDTQYF.

In nucleotides, the CDR3 is TGCAGTGCTACCGACGGTTCCTATAATTCACCCCTCCACTTT. Translating gives CSATDGSYNSPLHF. The chain combines TRBV20-1 with TRBJ1-6; the D is unclear. The V end was cut by 4 bases, the J end by 1 base, with 8 bases between. CDR1 is DFQATT and CDR2 is SNEGSKA in the germline V gene (reference sequence). The CDR3 runs to 14 residues.

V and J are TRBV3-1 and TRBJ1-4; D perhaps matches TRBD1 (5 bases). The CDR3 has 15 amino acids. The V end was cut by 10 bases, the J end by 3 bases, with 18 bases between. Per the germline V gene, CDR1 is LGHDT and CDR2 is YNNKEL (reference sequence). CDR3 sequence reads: CATRSQGGANEKLFF. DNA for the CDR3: TGTGCCACCCGGTCCCAGGGAGGAGCTAATGAAAAACTGTTTTTT.

This CDR3 is CSALRGNQPQHF. The CDR3 bases are TGCAGTGCTCTCAGGGGCAATCAGCCCCAGCATTTT. V gene TRBV20-1 combines with J gene TRBJ1-5; possible D gene TRBD1, 5 bases. Trimming removed 5 bases at V and 2 bases at J, with 7 bases between. The CDR3 spans 12 residues. Germline assignment: CDR1 DFQATT and CDR2 SNEGSKA (reference sequence).

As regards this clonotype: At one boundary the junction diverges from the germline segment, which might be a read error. The CDR3 DNA sequence: TGTGCCAGCAGCTTAGGGACAGCGTACAATGAGCGGTTCTTC. Protein product: CASSLGTAYNERFF. The chain uses TRBV11-2 and TRBJ2-1, with a possible D match to TRBD1 (6 bases). The CDR3 covers 14 residues. The germline V gene encodes CDR1 SGHAT and CDR2 FQNNGV.

CDR3 nucleotide sequence: TGCAGTGCTAGAGACGGACAGTTACAAGAGACCCAGTACTTC. This encodes CSARDGQLQETQYF. The chain combines TRBV20-1 with TRBJ2-5; a possible D gene is TRBD1 (6 bases). This CDR3 is 14 amino acids long. V was trimmed by 0 bases and J by 2 bases, leaving 10 bases between them. Germline CDR1 DFQATT, CDR2 SNEGSKA (reference sequence).

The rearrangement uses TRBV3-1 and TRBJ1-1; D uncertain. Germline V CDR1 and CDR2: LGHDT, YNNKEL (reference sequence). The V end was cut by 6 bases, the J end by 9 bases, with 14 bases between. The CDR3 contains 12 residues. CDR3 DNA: TGTGCCAGCAGGGATCGTACAAGGCAAGCTTTCTTT. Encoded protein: CASRDRTRQAFF.

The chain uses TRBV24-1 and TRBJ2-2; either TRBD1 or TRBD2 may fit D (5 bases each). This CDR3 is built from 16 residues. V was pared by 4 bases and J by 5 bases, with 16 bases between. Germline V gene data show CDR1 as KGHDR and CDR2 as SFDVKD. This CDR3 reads CATSDTGRFGTGELFF. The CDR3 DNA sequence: TGTGCCACCAGTGACACGGGACGGTTTGGTACCGGGGAGCTGTTTTTT.

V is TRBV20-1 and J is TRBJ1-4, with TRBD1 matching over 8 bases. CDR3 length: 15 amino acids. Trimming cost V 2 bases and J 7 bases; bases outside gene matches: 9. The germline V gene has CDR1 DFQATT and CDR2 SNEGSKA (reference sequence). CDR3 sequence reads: CSARTKTGAAEKLFF. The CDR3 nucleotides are TGCAGTGCTAGAACCAAGACAGGGGCGGCTGAAAAACTGTTTTTT.

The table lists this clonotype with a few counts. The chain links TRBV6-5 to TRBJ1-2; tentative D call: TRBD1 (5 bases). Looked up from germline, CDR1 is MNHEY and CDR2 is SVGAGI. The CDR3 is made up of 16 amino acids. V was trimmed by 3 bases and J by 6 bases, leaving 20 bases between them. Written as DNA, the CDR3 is TGTGCCAGCAGTTATTGGTCAGGGAGTGGTAGAAATGGCTACACCTTC. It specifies CASSYWSGSGRNGYTF.

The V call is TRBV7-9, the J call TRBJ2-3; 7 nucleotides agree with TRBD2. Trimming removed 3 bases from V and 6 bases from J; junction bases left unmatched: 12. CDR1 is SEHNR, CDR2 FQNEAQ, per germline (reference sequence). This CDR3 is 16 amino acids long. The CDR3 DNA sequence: TGTGCCAGCAGCTTTATTAGCGGGCTAAAACGGGATACGCAGTATTTT. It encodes CASSFISGLKRDTQYF.

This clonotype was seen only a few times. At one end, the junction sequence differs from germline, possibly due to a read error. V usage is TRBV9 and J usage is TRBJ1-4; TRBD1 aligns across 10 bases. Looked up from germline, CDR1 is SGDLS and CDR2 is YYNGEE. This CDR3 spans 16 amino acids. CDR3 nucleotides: TGTGCCAGCAGCGTCAGCCCGGGACAGGGGAATGAAAAGCTGTTTTTT. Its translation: CASSVSPGQGNEKLFF.

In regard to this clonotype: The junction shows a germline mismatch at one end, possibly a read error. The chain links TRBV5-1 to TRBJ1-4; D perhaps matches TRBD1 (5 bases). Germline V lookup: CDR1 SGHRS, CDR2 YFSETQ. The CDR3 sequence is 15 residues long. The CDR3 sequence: CAGSLETGEGEKLFF. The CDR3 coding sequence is TGCGCCGGCAGCTTGGAAACAGGAGAAGGGGAAAAACTGTTTTTT. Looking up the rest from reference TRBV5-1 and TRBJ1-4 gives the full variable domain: KAGVTQTPRYLIKTRGQQVTLSCSPISGHRSVSWYQQTPGQGLQFLFEYFSETQRNKGNFPGRFSGRQFSNSRSEMNVSTLELGDSALYLCAGSLETGEGEKLFFGSGTQLSVL.

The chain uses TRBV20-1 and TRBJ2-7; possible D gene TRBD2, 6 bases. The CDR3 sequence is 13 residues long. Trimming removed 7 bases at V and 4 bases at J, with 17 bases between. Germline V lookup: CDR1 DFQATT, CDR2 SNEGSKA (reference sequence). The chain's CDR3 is CSVPILGTYEQYF. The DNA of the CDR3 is TGCAGTGTCCCGATTCTGGGGACTTACGAGCAGTACTTC.

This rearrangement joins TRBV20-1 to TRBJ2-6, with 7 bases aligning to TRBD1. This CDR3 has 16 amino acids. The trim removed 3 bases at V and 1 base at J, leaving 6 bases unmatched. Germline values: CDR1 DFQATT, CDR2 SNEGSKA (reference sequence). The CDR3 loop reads CSASKGARSGANVLTF. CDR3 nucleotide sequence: TGCAGTGCTAGCAAGGGGGCGAGGTCTGGGGCCAACGTCCTGACTTTC.

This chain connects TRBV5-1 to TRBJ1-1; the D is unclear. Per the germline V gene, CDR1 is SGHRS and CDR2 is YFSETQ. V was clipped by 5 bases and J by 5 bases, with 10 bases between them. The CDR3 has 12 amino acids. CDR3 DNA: TGCGCCAGCAGACTAGGAGGGACTGAAGCTTTCTTT. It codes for CASRLGGTEAFF.